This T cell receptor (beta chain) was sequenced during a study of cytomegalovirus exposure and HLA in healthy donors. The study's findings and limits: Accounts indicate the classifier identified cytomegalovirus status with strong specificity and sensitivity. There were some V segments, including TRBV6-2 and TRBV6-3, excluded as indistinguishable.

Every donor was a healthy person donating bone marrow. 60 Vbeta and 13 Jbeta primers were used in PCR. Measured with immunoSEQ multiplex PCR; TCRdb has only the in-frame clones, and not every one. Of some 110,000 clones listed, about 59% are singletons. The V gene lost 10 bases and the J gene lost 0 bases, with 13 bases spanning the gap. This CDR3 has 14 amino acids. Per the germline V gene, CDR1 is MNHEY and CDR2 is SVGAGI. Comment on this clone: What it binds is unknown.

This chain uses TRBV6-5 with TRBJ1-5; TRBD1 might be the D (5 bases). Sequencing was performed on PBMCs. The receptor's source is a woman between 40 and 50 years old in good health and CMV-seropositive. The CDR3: CATAPGISNQPQHF. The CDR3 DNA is TGTGCCACGGCCCCAGGGATTAGCAATCAGCCCCAGCATTTT.